The 24 T cell receptor beta chains below were found in one sample sequenced in a study of blood T cell repertoires in COVID-19. Assay: immunoSEQ multiplex PCR; the TCRdb copy retains only in-frame clones and omits some. Of around 280,000 clones in the sample, roughly 90% were seen once. Sequenced: PBMCs or T cells enriched from blood (not recorded which). All receptors derive from a woman under 30 with acute COVID-19.

The rearrangement links TRBV7-9 to TRBJ2-7; TRBD2 matches at 8 bases. Trimming at V came to 6 bases and at J to 2 bases, leaving 12 bases not matched to a gene. CDR3 length: 16 amino acids. Germline-derived CDR1 and CDR2 are SEHNR and FQNEAQ (reference sequence). CDR3 in DNA: TGTGCCAGCAGTCAACTGGGGACTAGGACTACCTACGAGCAGTACTTC. Its protein product is CASSQLGTRTTYEQYF.

The CDR3 is CASSQRERRTGELFF. The CDR3 nucleotides are TGTGCCAGCAGCCAAAGGGAGAGGAGAACCGGGGAGCTGTTTTTT. The genes are TRBV3-1 (or the pseudogene TRBV3-2) and TRBJ2-2, with TRBD2 as a possible D gene (5 bases). Germline loops: CDR1 LGHDT, CDR2 YNNKEL (reference sequence). The CDR3 spans 15 residues. V was clipped by 2 bases and J by 5 bases, with 12 bases between them.

The J gene is TRBJ1-1, the V gene TRBV30; D may be TRBD1 (5 bases). V was trimmed by 0 bases and J by 4 bases, leaving 12 bases between them. In germline, CDR1 is GTSNPN, CDR2 SVGIG (reference sequence). This CDR3 contains 14 residues. The DNA for the CDR3 is TGTGCCTGGAGTGTACGGGGGGTCGGCACTGAAGCTTTCTTT. This encodes CAWSVRGVGTEAFF.

The chain joins TRBV30 to TRBJ2-7; tentative D call: TRBD1 (6 bases). V lost 8 bases to trimming and J lost 3 bases, with 17 bases between them. The CDR3 loop spans 13 amino acids. Germline V gene lookup returns CDR1 GTSNPN and CDR2 SVGIG (reference sequence). CDR3 nucleotide sequence: TGTGCCACCTCAACAGGGATTGACTACGAGCAGTACTTC. Its translation: CATSTGIDYEQYF.

The chain joins TRBV24-1 to TRBJ1-5; D gene uncertain. Trimming left V 3 bases short and J 0 bases short, with 8 bases between. The CDR3 runs to 15 residues. Per germline, CDR1 KGHDR and CDR2 SFDVKD. DNA of the CDR3: TGTGCCACCAGTGATGGAGGAAATAGCAATCAGCCCCAGCATTTT. This gives the protein CATSDGGNSNQPQHF.

A single count supports this clone. The J gene is TRBJ1-2, the V gene TRBV19; 7 bases align to TRBD1. The CDR3 has 16 residues. From germline, CDR1 is LNHDA and CDR2 SQIVND (reference sequence). V shed 3 bases and J 7 bases; nucleotides not matched to a gene: 14. CDR3 loop: CASSIRQGKGVSGYTF. The CDR3 coding sequence is TGTGCCAGTAGTATCCGACAGGGTAAGGGTGTGAGTGGCTACACCTTC.

This chain links TRBV5-4 with TRBJ2-2; 12 bases are a match to TRBD2. The CDR3 consists of 15 residues. Germline trimming cut 5 bases from V and 5 bases from J; bases unmatched to any gene: 4. Germline V gene data show CDR1 as SGHNT and CDR2 as YYREEE (reference sequence). The CDR3 sequence is CASRSSGRGTGELFF. In nucleotides, the CDR3 is TGTGCCAGCAGGTCTAGCGGGAGGGGGACCGGGGAGCTGTTTTTT.

The V gene is TRBV6-5, the J gene TRBJ2-3; 9 bases match TRBD2. The CDR3 extends over 15 amino acids. Trimming at V came to 6 bases and at J to 6 bases, leaving 10 bases not matched to a gene. Germline V gene sequence: CDR1 MNHEY, CDR2 SVGAGI. The CDR3 loop reads CASSLRGLAHDTQYF. For the CDR3, the DNA is TGTGCCAGCAGCCTAAGGGGACTAGCTCACGATACGCAGTATTTT.

V gene TRBV9 combines with J gene TRBJ2-3; D is ambiguous. The CDR3 contains 15 residues. V dropped 0 bases and J dropped 1 base, with 9 bases sitting between them. The V gene's germline CDR1 is SGDLS and CDR2 YYNGEE. CDR3 sequence: CASSVADQGTDTQYF. The CDR3 DNA reads as TGTGCCAGCAGCGTAGCTGACCAGGGCACAGATACGCAGTATTTT.

The V and J genes are TRBV18 and TRBJ1-2; 7 nucleotides agree with TRBD1. This CDR3 spans 21 amino acids. With 3 bases clipped from V and 0 bases from J, the junction kept 22 bases outside the gene matches. Germline lookup yields CDR1 KGHSH and CDR2 LQKENI. In DNA, the CDR3 is TGTGCCAGCTCACCGCTCCGTCTCGGGACAGCCCAACCTACAGCTAACTATGGCTACACCTTC. This gives the protein CASSPLRLGTAQPTANYGYTF.

This rearrangement joins TRBV27 to TRBJ1-4; 9 bases match TRBD1. V was pared by 6 bases and J by 3 bases, with 5 bases of the junction left unmatched. This CDR3 has 15 amino acids. Germline CDR1 reads MNHEY; CDR2 reads SMNVEV (reference sequence). The CDR3 DNA reads TGTGCCAGCAGCAACAGGGGGCGGGCTAATGAAAAACTGTTTTTT. Translated: CASSNRGRANEKLFF. Based on the CDR3 plus reference TRBV27 and TRBJ1-4, the full variable domain is EAQVTQNPRYLITVTGKKLTVTCSQNMNHEYMSWYRQDPGLGLRQIYYSMNVEVTDKGDVPEGYKVSRKEKRNFPLILESPSPNQTSLYFCASSNRGRANEKLFFGSGTQLSVL.

This clone was seen once. The chain uses TRBV2 and TRBJ1-1, with 11 bases fitting TRBD1. The CDR3 consists of 16 residues. Germline values: CDR1 SNHLY, CDR2 FYNNEI. V dropped 7 bases and J dropped 4; count of bases not matched to a gene: 11. The CDR3 spells CASNDWTGGAFTEAFF. CDR3 bases: TGTGCCAGCAACGACTGGACAGGGGGCGCGTTCACTGAAGCTTTCTTT.

This clone was seen just once. The rearrangement links TRBV5-1 to TRBJ1-2; 7 bases line up with TRBD1. CDR3 size: 15 residues. Germline CDR1 is SGHRS and CDR2 is YFSETQ. The V and J ends lost 4 bases and 7 bases, in that order; junction bases with no gene match: 13. CDR3 bases: TGCGCCAGCAGCCCGGAACACAGGGGAGAGCGTGGCTACACCTTC. This codes for CASSPEHRGERGYTF.

This clone was detected a few times. The chain is built from TRBV19 and TRBJ1-5; 7 bases line up with TRBD1. Germline V CDR1 and CDR2: LNHDA, SQIVND (reference sequence). The CDR3 runs to 14 residues. V shed 3 bases, J shed 3 bases, and the junction held 2 bases outside the gene matches. As DNA, the CDR3 is TGTGCCAGTAGTATGGGACAGTACAATCAGCCCCAGCATTTT. This translates into CASSMGQYNQPQHF.

This clone was found a few times. This chain connects TRBV5-1 to TRBJ1-1; 7 nucleotides match TRBD1. The CDR3 loop spans 14 amino acids. Germline V gene lookup returns CDR1 SGHRS and CDR2 YFSETQ. The V segment lost 4 bases and the J segment 2 bases; nucleotides outside the gene matches: 5. DNA of the CDR3: TGCGCCAGCAGCCGGGGGACAGTAAACACTGAAGCTTTCTTT. It translates to CASSRGTVNTEAFF. The full variable domain, with the rest looked up from reference TRBV5-1 and TRBJ1-1, is KAGVTQTPRYLIKTRGQQVTLSCSPISGHRSVSWYQQTPGQGLQFLFEYFSETQRNKGNFPGRFSGRQFSNSRSEMNVSTLELGDSALYLCASSRGTVNTEAFFGQGTRLTVV.

This rearrangement joins TRBV5-1 to TRBJ1-6; D perhaps matches TRBD1 (6 bases). Between the trimmed V and J ends, which lost 3 bases and 5 bases, there was a span of 12 bases. The CDR3 is made up of 15 amino acids. The germline V gene has CDR1 SGHRS and CDR2 YFSETQ. The chain's CDR3 is CASSSDRNNNSPLHF. The CDR3 nucleotides are TGCGCCAGCAGCTCAGACAGGAACAATAATTCACCCCTCCACTTT. Full variable domain (missing parts from reference TRBV5-1 and TRBJ1-6): KAGVTQTPRYLIKTRGQQVTLSCSPISGHRSVSWYQQTPGQGLQFLFEYFSETQRNKGNFPGRFSGRQFSNSRSEMNVSTLELGDSALYLCASSSDRNNNSPLHFGNGTRLTVT.

The chain carries TRBV3-1 (or the pseudogene TRBV3-2) and TRBJ2-5; D gene ambiguous. This CDR3 region has 15 residues. V lost 6 bases, J lost 1 base, and 15 bases lay in between. Germline CDR1 is LGHDT and CDR2 is YNNKEL (reference sequence). CDR3 residues: CASSAVGYSQETQYF. In nucleotides, the CDR3 is TGTGCCAGCAGTGCAGTCGGGTACTCCCAAGAGACCCAGTACTTC.

This clone has just one count. The chain links TRBV18 to TRBJ2-7, with a possible D match to TRBD1 (5 bases). CDR3 length: 15 amino acids. With 2 bases removed from V and 3 bases from J, the gap between germline ends came to 14 bases. Germline assignment: CDR1 KGHSH and CDR2 LQKENI. The DNA for the CDR3 is TGTGCCAGCTCACCATCGGCAGGGTTCAGCTACGAGCAGTACTTC. This sequence encodes CASSPSAGFSYEQYF.

This rearrangement joins TRBV4-3 to TRBJ2-6, with TRBD1 matching over 8 bases. This CDR3 is 18 amino acids long. Unmatched junction bases numbered 4, after V lost 0 bases and J lost 0 bases. Germline CDR1 is LGHNA and CDR2 is YSLEER. CDR3 coding DNA: TGCGCCAGCAGCCAAGAGGGACAGGTGTTCTCTGGGGCCAACGTCCTGACTTTC. Translation gives CASSQEGQVFSGANVLTF.

The chain couples TRBV27 to TRBJ2-7; the match to TRBD1 covers 9 bases. The germline gives CDR1 MNHEY, CDR2 SMNVEV (reference sequence). This CDR3 has 15 residues. The trim removed 6 bases at V and 4 bases at J, leaving 10 bases unmatched. CDR3 in amino acids: CASSGPGQGIYEQYF. CDR3 in DNA: TGTGCCAGCAGCGGACCGGGACAGGGTATTTACGAGCAGTACTTC.

V and J are TRBV7-8 and TRBJ1-5; TRBD1 agrees at 9 bases. Germline assignment: CDR1 SGHVS and CDR2 FQNEAQ. This CDR3 comprises 17 residues. The trim removed 1 base at V and 1 base at J, leaving 5 bases unmatched. This chain's CDR3 is CASSLGNRGPSNQPQHF. CDR3 nucleotides: TGTGCCAGCAGCTTAGGAAACAGGGGGCCAAGCAATCAGCCCCAGCATTTT.

The chain employs TRBV5-1 and TRBJ2-7; 10 nucleotides line up with TRBD1. CDR3 size: 15 residues. V was clipped by 0 bases and J by 2 bases; unmatched bases: 2. The V gene's germline CDR1 is SGHRS and CDR2 YFSETQ. This chain's CDR3 is CASSLGDRGPYEQYF. The CDR3 bases are TGCGCCAGCAGCTTGGGTGACAGGGGGCCCTACGAGCAGTACTTC. Filled out from reference TRBV5-1 and TRBJ2-7, the complete variable domain reads KAGVTQTPRYLIKTRGQQVTLSCSPISGHRSVSWYQQTPGQGLQFLFEYFSETQRNKGNFPGRFSGRQFSNSRSEMNVSTLELGDSALYLCASSLGDRGPYEQYFGPGTRLTVT.

The chain uses TRBV13 and TRBJ2-1; TRBD2 aligns across 8 bases. CDR1 PRHDT and CDR2 FYEKMQ come from the germline V gene (reference sequence). This CDR3 comprises 15 residues. With V trimmed by 5 bases and J by 0 bases, 3 bases remained unmatched. CDR3 loop: CASSTTSGSYNEQFF. DNA of the CDR3: TGTGCCAGCAGCACCACTAGCGGCTCCTACAATGAGCAGTTCTTC. The whole variable domain, remainder taken from reference TRBV13 and TRBJ2-1, is AAGVIQSPRHLIKEKRETATLKCYPIPRHDTVYWYQQGPGQDPQFLISFYEKMQSDKGSIPDRFSAQQFSDYHSELNMSSLELGDSALYFCASSTTSGSYNEQFFGPGTRLTVL.

This clone has just a few counts. V is TRBV4-2 and J is TRBJ1-2; D is perhaps TRBD1 (6 bases). Trimming removed 1 base at V and 0 bases at J, with 18 bases between. CDR3 length equals 18 residues. Germline V lookup: CDR1 LGHNA, CDR2 YNFKEQ. CDR3 nucleotides: TGTGCCAGCAGCCAAGGTCCCTTTGCCCGGGACACTAACTATGGCTACACCTTC. Translated, it gives CASSQGPFARDTNYGYTF.